Given below is one TCR beta chain in context. Its antigen remains unknown. The time point is: week 47, end of study. One vaccine dose held 300 ug of mutant IDH1 20-mer peptide and came with topical imiquimod. Vaccination of patients was performed eight times, in weeks 1, 3, 5, 7, 11, 15, 19 and 23. Patients carried new grade 3 or 4 IDH1-mutant astrocytomas lacking nuclear ATRX. Sequencing was performed with immunoSEQ multiplex PCR; in TCRdb, only in-frame clones are kept and a portion is missing. The table includes about 56,000 clones, 70% to 85% detected once. Trimming removed 0 bases at V and 0 bases at J, with 12 bases between. CDR1 and CDR2 (germline): WSHSY, SAAADI. This CDR3 is built from 17 residues. The sample originates from a study of a mutant IDH1 vaccine in newly diagnosed glioma. Background on the study: Initiation of the vaccine course occurred 4-6 weeks after radiotherapy alone, or alongside temozolomide cycles. General study results and limits: Apparently, pseudoprogression bore no relation to changes among the top peripheral T cell clonotypes.

The chain employs TRBV10-2 and TRBJ1-3; perhaps TRBD1 as D (6 bases). The receptor's source is a man between 45 and 60 years old with glioma. The specimen was PBMCs, collected from a glioma patient whose treatment included an IDH1 peptide vaccine. The CDR3 DNA reads TGCGCCAGCAGTGAGTCCGGGGGCAGGGACTCTGGAAACACCATATATTTT. This translates into CASSESGGRDSGNTIYF.